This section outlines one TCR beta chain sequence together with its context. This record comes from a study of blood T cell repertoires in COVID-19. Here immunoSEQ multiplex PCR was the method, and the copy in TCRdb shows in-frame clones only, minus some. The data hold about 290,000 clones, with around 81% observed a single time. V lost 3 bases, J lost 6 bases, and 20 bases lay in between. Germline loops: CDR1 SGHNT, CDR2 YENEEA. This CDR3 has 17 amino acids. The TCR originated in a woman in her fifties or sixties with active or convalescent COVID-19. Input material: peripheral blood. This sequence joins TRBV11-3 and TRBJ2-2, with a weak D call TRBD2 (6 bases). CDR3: CASSFFVRRERAGELFF. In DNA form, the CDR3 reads TGTGCCAGCAGCTTCTTTGTAAGACGGGAGCGCGCCGGGGAGCTGTTTTTT. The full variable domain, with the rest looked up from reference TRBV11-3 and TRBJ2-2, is EAGVVQSPRYKIIEKKQPVAFWCNPISGHNTLYWYLQNLGQGPELLIRYENEEAVDDSQLPKDRFSAERLKGVDSTLKIQPAELGDSAVYLCASSFFVRRERAGELFFGEGSRLTVL.